This paragraph covers one TCR beta chain sequence. Its antigen is as yet unknown. This sample is drawn from a study of chemoradiotherapy in HPV16-positive cancers. The study, taken as a whole, reports: Candidate HPV-specific clones and E7-related TCR motifs grew in tumor during treatment.

Profiled with immunoSEQ multiplex PCR; TCRdb holds only in-frame clones, not every one. There are 25,000 to 30,000 clones in the sample; 84% occur only once, and 5% to 6.5% lies in the top ten. Trimming took 6 bases from V and 0 from J, leaving 8 bases between them. CDR1 is SGHTA and CDR2 is FQGNSA in the germline V gene. There are 13 residues in the CDR3. The gene calls are TRBV7-2 and TRBJ1-2; D is unclear. Sequenced material: blood, taken from a patient who underwent chemoradiotherapy. This TCR was sampled from a human donor with HPV-associated anogenital cancer. This chain's CDR3 is CASSRGPNYGYTF. CDR3 sequence (DNA): TGTGCCAGCAGTCGCGGTCCTAACTATGGCTACACCTTC.